This is a list of T cell receptor beta chains from one sample in a study of T cell responses to AZD1222 COVID-19 vaccine. This table comes from immunoSEQ multiplex PCR, and its TCRdb copy is limited to in-frame clones, with some not included. Found here are about 120,000 clones, roughly 93% of them singletons; the top ten hold approximately 1.7%. The source was peripheral blood, collected on day 0 of AZD1222 vaccination. The origin of the receptors is an adult in good health. The CDR3 runs from the conserved cysteine through the conserved F or W. A D gene is named only where the DNA matches it firmly. Rows give clone size only sometimes, using once, few, many, or a class for an expanded clone.

abundance	d_gene	j_gene	v_gene	CDR3aa	CDR3nt
.	TRBD1	TRBJ1-1	TRBV15	CATSGQGDTEAFF	TGTGCCACCTCAGGACAGGGGGACACTGAAGCTTTCTTT
.	.	TRBJ2-7	TRBV7-9	CASAESAEQYF	TGTGCCAGCGCCGAGTCCGCCGAGCAGTACTTC
once	TRBD2	TRBJ2-1	TRBV7-3	CASSVGLAGSHEQFF	TGTGCCAGCAGCGTCGGACTAGCGGGAAGCCATGAGCAGTTCTTC
.	TRBD1	TRBJ1-3	TRBV7-8	CASTLDRDFGNTIYF	TGTGCCAGCACCCTGGACAGGGATTTTGGAAACACCATATATTTT
.	.	TRBJ2-1	TRBV14	CASSPQGRTQLF	TGTGCCAGCAGCCCCCAAGGCCGGACTCAGCTCTTC
.	.	TRBJ1-6	TRBV18	CASSPPGGGDSPLHF	TGTGCCAGCTCACCACCCGGGGGAGGGGATTCACCCCTCCACTTT
.	.	TRBJ2-3	TRBV7-2	CASSYSSNTQYF	TGTGCCAGCAGCTACTCGTCGAATACGCAGTATTTT
once	.	TRBJ1-4	TRBV6-5	CASSYPASVGEKLFF	TGTGCCAGCAGTTACCCGGCCTCGGTGGGTGAAAAACTGTTTTTT
once	TRBD1	TRBJ2-4	TRBV2	CASSTILQGEDIQYF	TGTGCCAGCAGCACCATTTTACAGGGGGAGGACATTCAGTACTTC
.	.	TRBJ2-6	TRBV4-1	CASSQGGRTLSGANVLTF	TGCGCCAGCAGCCAAGGCGGACGAACCCTCTCTGGGGCCAACGTCCTGACTTTC
.	.	TRBJ1-2	TRBV10-3	CAISESMSYTF	TGTGCCATCAGTGAGTCGATGAGCTACACCTTC
once	.	TRBJ2-1	TRBV6-5	CASSLARATYNEQFF	TGTGCCAGCAGCCTAGCGAGAGCCACCTACAATGAGCAGTTCTTC
.	TRBD1	TRBJ1-5	TRBV6-5	CASRGQGENQPQHF	TGTGCCAGCAGGGGACAGGGTGAGAATCAGCCCCAGCATTTT
once	.	TRBJ1-5	TRBV9	CASSLRGANQPQHF	TGTGCCAGCAGCTTGAGGGGCGCCAATCAGCCCCAGCATTTT
.	TRBD1	TRBJ1-1	TRBV5-6	CASSMGQGWTEAFF	TGTGCCAGCAGCATGGGACAGGGGTGGACTGAAGCTTTCTTT
.	.	TRBJ1-2	TRBV7-9	CATGRGYTF	TGTGCCACGGGGCGTGGCTACACCTTC
.	.	TRBJ2-5	TRBV7-3	CASSLLPLALGETQYF	TGTGCCAGCAGCTTACTCCCGCTAGCGCTCGGGGAGACCCAGTACTTC
.	.	TRBJ2-3	TRBV5-1	CASSLGPQGTDTQYF	TGCGCCAGCAGCTTGGGCCCCCAGGGCACAGATACGCAGTATTTT
.	TRBD1	TRBJ2-6	TRBV27	CASTLGQGAPGANVLTF	TGTGCCAGCACCCTGGGACAGGGGGCCCCTGGGGCCAACGTCCTGACTTTC
.	.	TRBJ1-6	TRBV12-3/TRBV12-4	CASSRDGIGPLHF	TGTGCCAGCAGCCGGGACGGCATTGGGCCCCTCCACTTT
.	.	TRBJ1-1	TRBV18	CASSPGYSPNTEAFF	TGTGCCAGCTCACCGGGGTACAGCCCGAACACTGAAGCTTTCTTT
.	.	TRBJ1-3	TRBV9	CASSDSSSGNTIYF	TGTGCCAGCAGCGACTCGAGCTCTGGAAACACCATATATTTT
.	.	TRBJ2-7	TRBV7-9	CASSPRVRDGLSEQYF	TGTGCCAGCAGCCCACGGGTGAGGGACGGACTTTCCGAGCAGTACTTC
.	TRBD2	TRBJ2-1	TRBV19	CASSIDSSGIGNEQFF	TGTGCCAGTAGTATAGATTCTAGCGGGATAGGGAATGAGCAGTTCTTC
.	TRBD1	TRBJ1-3	TRBV6-5	CASRSGTVIYF	TGTGCCAGCAGAAGTGGGACAGTTATATATTTT
.	TRBD2	TRBJ2-3	TRBV27	CASRGLSAQYF	TGTGCCAGCAGGGGACTATCGGCTCAGTATTTT
.	TRBD1	TRBJ2-3	TRBV27	CASSSGQGEDTQYF	TGTGCCAGCAGTTCGGGACAGGGAGAAGATACGCAGTATTTT
.	.	TRBJ1-5	TRBV6-6	CASSGQGEGNNQPQHF	TGTGCCAGCAGTGGGCAGGGAGAGGGGAACAATCAGCCCCAGCATTTT
.	.	TRBJ1-6	TRBV12-5	CASGSPAGLGSPLHF	TGTGCTAGTGGCTCTCCCGCAGGGCTTGGTTCACCCCTCCACTTT
.	.	TRBJ1-3	TRBV2	CASRGDSGNTIYF	TGTGCCAGCCGGGGGGACTCTGGAAACACCATATATTTT
.	.	TRBJ1-2	TRBV7-8	CASSLAGTDGYTF	TGTGCCAGCAGCTTAGCGGGGACCGATGGCTACACCTTC
.	.	TRBJ1-1	TRBV2	CASSYIGRVNTEAFF	TGTGCCAGCAGCTATATTGGACGGGTGAACACTGAAGCTTTCTTT
.	.	TRBJ2-1	TRBV7-8	CASSLGRMLGNEQFF	TGTGCCAGCAGCTTGGGGAGGATGCTTGGGAATGAGCAGTTCTTC
.	TRBD1	TRBJ1-4	TRBV7-9	CASSLTGVSEKLFF	TGTGCCAGCAGCTTAACAGGGGTGAGCGAAAAACTGTTTTTT
.	TRBD1	TRBJ1-5	TRBV12-5	CASGLDRGVNQPQHF	TGTGCTAGTGGTTTGGACAGGGGTGTGAATCAGCCCCAGCATTTT
.	.	TRBJ1-5	TRBV19	CASSVFRESNQPQHF	TGTGCCAGTAGTGTATTCAGGGAGTCCAATCAGCCCCAGCATTTT
.	TRBD1	TRBJ1-5	TRBV4-1	CASSTSRGPLDQPQHF	TGCGCCAGCAGCACCTCCAGGGGGCCTCTAGATCAGCCCCAGCATTTT
.	.	TRBJ2-2	TRBV6-5	CASSRDFTGELFF	TGTGCCAGCAGTCGGGACTTCACCGGGGAGCTGTTTTTT
.	.	TRBJ2-7	TRBV4-2	CASSPRILAVQDEQYF	TGTGCCAGCAGCCCACGTATACTCGCAGTACAGGACGAGCAGTACTTC
.	.	TRBJ2-4	TRBV12-3/TRBV12-4	CASSRGGENIQYF	TGTGCCAGCAGTCGAGGAGGGGAAAACATTCAGTACTTC
.	TRBD1	TRBJ1-1	TRBV19	CASSIGQGASMNTEAFF	TGTGCCAGTAGTATAGGACAGGGGGCAAGCATGAACACTGAAGCTTTCTTT
.	.	TRBJ2-2	TRBV6-6	CASTPTRAGELFF	TGTGCCAGCACCCCCACGCGGGCCGGGGAGCTGTTTTTT
.	.	TRBJ1-1	TRBV18	CASSLPTVMNTEAFF	TGTGCCAGCTCACTACCGACAGTGATGAACACTGAAGCTTTCTTT
.	.	TRBJ2-5	TRBV2	CASSYTTSQETQYF	TGTGCCAGCAGTTACACGACCTCTCAAGAGACCCAGTACTTC
.	TRBD1	TRBJ1-1	TRBV4-1	CASSRGQGAGTEAFF	TGCGCCAGCAGCCGCGGACAGGGGGCAGGCACTGAAGCTTTCTTT
.	TRBD1	TRBJ2-5	TRBV4-1	CASSQGEGQGQETQYF	TGCGCCAGCAGCCAAGGCGAAGGACAGGGTCAAGAGACCCAGTACTTC
.	.	TRBJ1-2	TRBV16	CASSQSLNYGYTF	TGTGCCAGCAGCCAATCGCTAAACTATGGCTACACCTTC
.	.	TRBJ1-3	TRBV2	CASSGWGSGSDTIYF	TGTGCCAGCAGTGGGTGGGGCTCCGGGTCGGACACCATATATTTT
.	TRBD2	TRBJ2-7	TRBV2	CASSDGTSGEIYEQYF	TGTGCCAGCAGTGATGGGACTAGCGGGGAGATCTACGAGCAGTACTTC
.	.	TRBJ1-5	TRBV30	CAWGTDQPQHF	TGTGCCTGGGGCACGGATCAGCCCCAGCATTTT
.	TRBD2	TRBJ2-1	TRBV19	CASSSTSGGLSQFF	TGTGCCAGTAGTAGCACTAGCGGGGGTCTGAGCCAGTTCTTC
.	TRBD1	TRBJ1-5	TRBV19	CASSSRGGVWNQPQHF	TGTGCCAGTAGTTCCAGGGGGGGCGTTTGGAATCAGCCCCAGCATTTT
.	.	TRBJ2-7	TRBV4-2	CASSRGTGKSYEQYF	TGTGCCAGCAGCCGTGGGACCGGGAAGTCCTACGAGCAGTACTTC
.	TRBD2	TRBJ2-1	TRBV18	CASSPFSGINNEQFF	TGTGCCAGCTCACCATTTAGCGGGATTAACAATGAGCAGTTCTTC
.	TRBD1	TRBJ1-1	TRBV10-2	CASYRGRGDEAFF	TGCGCCAGCTACAGGGGGCGCGGTGATGAAGCTTTCTTT
.	.	TRBJ1-3	TRBV30	CAWTPGRVGGNTIYF	TGTGCCTGGACCCCGGGCAGGGTTGGTGGAAACACCATATATTTT